Presented here are 14 T cell receptor beta chains from one specimen sequenced in a study of shared T cell receptors in the human thymus. Measured with immunoSEQ multiplex PCR; TCRdb has only the in-frame clones, and not every one. The table includes hundreds of thousands of clones, roughly 90% detected once. These data also formed part of another study, on human thymus T cells.

The sample taken for sequencing was thymocytes. Receptor source: a boy under two years old with a congenital heart defect.

The chain is built from TRBV11-2 and TRBJ1-2, with TRBD1 matching 8 bases. The V gene's germline CDR1 is SGHAT and CDR2 FQNNGV. This CDR3 is 15 amino acids long. V dropped 3 bases and J dropped 6; count of bases not matched to a gene: 9. CDR3 in amino acids: CASSFLIQGADGYTF. The CDR3 bases are TGTGCCAGCAGCTTCCTTATTCAGGGGGCTGATGGCTACACCTTC. The whole variable domain, filled in from reference TRBV11-2 and TRBJ1-2, reads EAGVAQSPRYKIIEKRQSVAFWCNPISGHATLYWYQQILGQGPKLLIQFQNNGVVDDSQLPKDRFSAERLKGVDSTLKIQPAKLEDSAVYLCASSFLIQGADGYTFGSGTRLTVV.

V and J are TRBV10-2 and TRBJ2-3, with TRBD2 matching over 9 bases. With V trimmed by 3 bases and J by 1 base, 5 bases remained unmatched. The CDR3 runs to 16 residues. Germline V gene sequence: CDR1 WSHSY, CDR2 SAAADI. The DNA for the CDR3 is TGCGCCAGCAGTGACGGTAGCGGGAGTGGCACAGATACGCAGTATTTT. Its translation: CASSDGSGSGTDTQYF.

The V call is TRBV2, the J call TRBJ2-5; D possibly corresponds to TRBD2 (9 bases). This CDR3 has 16 amino acids. CDR1 is SNHLY, CDR2 FYNNEI, per germline. V lost 7 bases, J lost 6 bases, and 24 bases lay in between. CDR3 protein: CASNPPGGGRGQTQYF. DNA for the CDR3: TGTGCCAGCAATCCTCCAGGGGGCGGGAGGGGTCAGACCCAGTACTTC.

This chain joins TRBV15 and TRBJ2-1; TRBD1 might be the D (6 bases). The V end lost 0 bases, the J end lost 2 bases, and 23 bases lay between the germline ends. Germline-derived CDR1 and CDR2 are LNHNV and YYDKDF (reference sequence). The CDR3 consists of 20 residues. Written as DNA, the CDR3 is TGTGCCACCAGCAGAGAAGGGCAGGGGTTCGGAGCGCAGCCCTACAATGAGCAGTTCTTC. It specifies CATSREGQGFGAQPYNEQFF.

The table lists this clone with a few counts. The V and J genes are TRBV30 and TRBJ1-2, with a possible D match to TRBD1 (6 bases). The CDR3 covers 12 residues. CDR1 and CDR2 from the germline V gene are GTSNPN and SVGIG (reference sequence). The germline V and J ends were trimmed by 0 bases and 8 bases, with 10 bases remaining between them. Here the CDR3 DNA reads TGTGCCTGGAGTGTACGGGGGGCAGGCTACACCTTC. As protein: CAWSVRGAGYTF. The full variable domain, in which reference TRBV30 and TRBJ1-2 provide the parts outside the CDR3, is SQTIHQWPATLVQPVGSPLSLECTVEGTSNPNLYWYRQAAGRGLQLLFYSVGIGQISSEVPQNLSASRPQDRQFILSSKKLLLSDSGFYLCAWSVRGAGYTFGSGTRLTVV.

The chain links TRBV25-1 to TRBJ1-2; TRBD1 might be the D (5 bases). This CDR3 is 15 amino acids long. Trimming shortened V by 1 base and J by 8 bases, and 17 bases separated the two germline ends. CDR1 MGHDK and CDR2 SYGVNS come from the germline V gene. In nucleotides, the CDR3 is TGTGCCAGCAGTGAATGGGATAGGGGAAAATACGGCTACACCTTC. Protein: CASSEWDRGKYGYTF.

The chain is built from TRBV9 and TRBJ2-1; 9 bases are shared with TRBD1. The CDR3 loop spans 16 amino acids. J lost 5 bases, V lost 0 bases, and 6 bases had no gene match. The germline CDR1 and CDR2 sequences are SGDLS and YYNGEE. The CDR3 here is CASSVGAGTGHNEQFF. The CDR3 bases are TGTGCCAGCAGCGTAGGGGCCGGGACAGGGCACAATGAGCAGTTCTTC.

In DNA form, the CDR3 reads TGTGCCAGCAGGGACCGGGGCAGGGGACTAGAGAACACTGAAGCTTTCTTT. Residues: CASRDRGRGLENTEAFF. This chain connects TRBV5-4 to TRBJ1-1; TRBD1 is a possible D gene (6 bases). The V end was cut by 5 bases, the J end by 1 base, with 21 bases between. The germline gives CDR1 SGHNT, CDR2 YYREEE (reference sequence). CDR3 length equals 17 residues.

This clone was seen a few times. V and J are TRBV5-4 and TRBJ1-1; 11 bases align to TRBD1. This CDR3 is built from 12 residues. CDR1 and CDR2 (germline): SGHNT, YYREEE (reference sequence). J lost 8 bases, V lost 10 bases, and 7 bases had no gene match. CDR3 amino acids: CASGQGAKEAFF. The CDR3 DNA reads TGTGCCTCAGGACAGGGGGCGAAGGAAGCTTTCTTT.

V is TRBV19 and J is TRBJ1-2; D is undetermined. CDR1 is LNHDA and CDR2 is SQIVND in the germline V gene (reference sequence). The CDR3 spans 15 residues. V gave up 5 bases and J gave up 4 bases, with 17 bases separating them. CDR3 nucleotide sequence: TGTGCCAGTAGTGAACCCCTGGAGGGCCGCTATGGCTACACCTTC. Translation gives CASSEPLEGRYGYTF.

This clone was recorded a few times. The rearrangement joins TRBV28 to TRBJ2-1, with D tentatively TRBD1 (5 bases). V lost 5 bases to trimming and J lost 8 bases, with 16 bases between them. The CDR3 runs to 14 residues. Germline loops: CDR1 MDHEN, CDR2 SYDVKM. CDR3 sequence: CASSPDKPQDEQFF. In DNA form, the CDR3 reads TGTGCCAGCAGTCCGGACAAGCCCCAGGATGAGCAGTTCTTC.

The rearrangement uses TRBV5-8 and TRBJ2-6; 10 bases fit TRBD1. V shed 4 bases and J 0 bases; nucleotides not matched to a gene: 7. The CDR3 is 18 residues long. Germline values: CDR1 SGHTS, CDR2 YDEGEE. The chain's CDR3 is CASSVRDRGSSGANVLTF. For the CDR3, the DNA is TGTGCCAGCAGCGTCCGGGACAGGGGCTCCTCTGGGGCCAACGTCCTGACTTTC.

The chain has TRBV5-1 and TRBJ2-4, with 13 bases matching TRBD2. Trimming removed 4 bases from V and 9 bases from J; junction bases left unmatched: 16. Germline values: CDR1 SGHRS, CDR2 YFSETQ. The CDR3 length is 18 residues. The CDR3 DNA follows: TGCGCCAGCAGCCACTCTACCGGAGACAGGACTAGCGGGGGCATTCAGTACTTC. Translated, it gives CASSHSTGDRTSGGIQYF.

This chain connects TRBV27 to TRBJ2-7; 13 bases are a match to TRBD2. The CDR3 totals 16 residues. CDR1 MNHEY and CDR2 SMNVEV come from the germline V gene (reference sequence). V was clipped by 5 bases and J by 4 bases; unmatched bases: 8. CDR3 sequence reads: CASSGSGTSGIYEQYF. CDR3 in DNA: TGTGCCAGCAGTGGCTCCGGGACTAGCGGGATATACGAGCAGTACTTC.